The 15 T cell receptor beta chains in this list originate from one sample, sequenced in a study of OX40 agonist ivuxolimab in advanced cancers. Sequencing used immunoSEQ multiplex PCR; TCRdb keeps in-frame clones, though not all of them. The repertoire holds some 46,000 clones, with approximately 88% as singletons. The input for sequencing was CD4+ or CD8+ T cells sorted from blood, taken in a trial of the OX40 agonist ivuxolimab. The receptors were sampled from an adult with an advanced solid tumor such as melanoma, head and neck, liver or kidney cancer.

The chain recombines TRBV5-1 with TRBJ2-5, with 7 bases identical to TRBD2. The end of the DNA fits TRBJ2-7 better, so the J call may be wrong. There are 14 residues in the CDR3. The germline gives CDR1 SGHRS, CDR2 YFSETQ. CDR3 nucleotides: TGCGCCAGCAGGGACTCTAGCGGCCATTACGAGCAGTACTTC. Residues: CASRDSSGHYEQYF.

This chain connects TRBV5-6 to TRBJ1-2; 9 bases match TRBD1. Looked up from germline, CDR1 is SGHDT and CDR2 is YYEEEE. The trim removed 3 bases at V and 7 bases at J, leaving 10 bases unmatched. This CDR3 has 15 amino acids. The CDR3 sequence: CASSSQTGGKGGYTF. In DNA form, the CDR3 reads TGTGCCAGCAGCTCCCAGACAGGGGGTAAGGGTGGCTACACCTTC.

The chain links TRBV28 to TRBJ1-2; D gene ambiguous. The CDR3 covers 15 residues. Between the trimmed V and J ends, which lost 3 bases and 4 bases, there was a span of 15 bases. The germline V gene has CDR1 MDHEN and CDR2 SYDVKM. The CDR3, as DNA: TGTGCCAGCAGTTTCTTAGGCGGGTTCGGCTATGGCTACACCTTC. This gives the protein CASSFLGGFGYGYTF.

J is TRBJ2-7 and V is TRBV4-1; TRBD2 aligns across 10 bases. Per germline, CDR1 MGHRA and CDR2 YSYEKL. CDR3 length: 14 residues. The ends lost 3 bases at V and 6 bases at J; junction bases unmatched: 5. The CDR3: CASSQGLARTEQYF. CDR3 nucleotides: TGCGCCAGCAGCCAGGGACTAGCGAGAACCGAGCAGTACTTC.

This clone was seen a handful of times. DNA for the CDR3: TGTGCCAGCAGCTTACTTGCAGGGATCAGCACCGGGGAGCTGTTTTTT. This codes for CASSLLAGISTGELFF. The chain uses TRBV7-8 and TRBJ2-2; a possible D gene is TRBD1 (5 bases). Trimming removed 2 bases from V and 4 bases from J, with 14 bases in between. Germline V lookup: CDR1 SGHVS, CDR2 FQNEAQ. CDR3 length: 16 amino acids.

The chain employs TRBV28 and TRBJ2-7; D is possibly TRBD1 (6 bases). V lost 8 bases and J 2 bases, leaving 16 bases between the germline ends. CDR3 length: 14 residues. CDR1 MDHEN and CDR2 SYDVKM come from the germline V gene. This CDR3 is CASRQTGHPYEQYF. Here the CDR3 DNA reads TGTGCCAGCCGACAAACGGGACACCCCTACGAGCAGTACTTC.

This clone has only a few counts. The J gene is TRBJ1-5, the V gene TRBV7-9; D unclear. This CDR3 region has 13 residues. V lost 5 bases to trimming and J lost 6 bases, with 11 bases between them. Germline V gene lookup returns CDR1 SEHNR and CDR2 FQNEAQ (reference sequence). CDR3 DNA: TGTGCCAGCAGCCAAGAGGCGAGTCAGCCCCAGCATTTT. It specifies CASSQEASQPQHF.

In its sample, this clone was seen a few times. The CDR3 coding sequence is TGCAGCGTTGAGCCTAGCGGGAGGGGCACAGATACGCAGTATTTT. This translates into CSVEPSGRGTDTQYF. V usage is TRBV29-1 and J usage is TRBJ2-3, with TRBD2 matching over 12 bases. V trimming: 3 bases; J trimming: 1 base; junction bases outside the gene matches: 2. Germline assignment: CDR1 SQVTM and CDR2 ANQGSEA. The CDR3 runs to 15 residues.

J is TRBJ2-4 and V is TRBV4-1; either TRBD1 or TRBD2 may supply D (5 bases each). Trimming took 3 bases from V and 3 from J, leaving 21 bases between them. In germline, CDR1 is MGHRA, CDR2 YSYEKL. The CDR3 spans 18 residues. The CDR3 sequence: CASSHGTEKALYKNIQYF. CDR3 coding DNA: TGCGCCAGCAGCCACGGGACCGAGAAGGCTCTCTACAAAAACATTCAGTACTTC.

The gene calls are TRBV7-9 and TRBJ2-3, with D perhaps TRBD1 or TRBD2 (5 bases each). This CDR3 has 14 residues. Germline assignment: CDR1 SEHNR and CDR2 FQNEAQ (reference sequence). V was pared by 7 bases and J by 6 bases, with 17 bases between. The CDR3 reads CASKGAGLGDTQYF. In nucleotides, the CDR3 is TGTGCCAGCAAAGGGGCGGGTCTAGGGGATACGCAGTATTTT.

On this clone: Within the sample, other DNA sequences also encode this same CDR3. The chain has TRBV2 and TRBJ2-1; D gene uncertain. Germline V gene data show CDR1 as SNHLY and CDR2 as FYNNEI. This CDR3 region has 11 residues. V was pared by 4 bases and J by 4 bases, with 2 bases between. The DNA for the CDR3 is TGTGCCAGCAGTGCTTACAATGAGCAGTTCTTC. Residues: CASSAYNEQFF.

The genes are TRBV11-2 and TRBJ2-3; D is unresolved. Deletions cut 5 bases from V and 4 bases from J, with 16 bases between. Germline V CDR1 and CDR2: SGHAT, FQNNGV. There are 15 residues in the CDR3. In DNA form, the CDR3 reads TGTGCCAGCAGCCCCCGGGTGGTGGGCCCAGATACGCAGTATTTT. Translated, it gives CASSPRVVGPDTQYF.

The chain employs TRBV21-1 and TRBJ2-7; the table's D call of TRBD2 was not tested on the DNA. TRBV21-1 is described as a pseudogene. The CDR3 loop spans 11 amino acids. The CDR3 DNA follows: TGTGCCGGAAACCCGGGACTAGCGGGACCCTTC. Protein sequence: CAGNPGLAGPF.

The chain links TRBV9 to TRBJ2-3; unclear D gene. The CDR3 runs 17 residues. The ends were cut back, 0 bases at V and 6 bases at J, with 20 bases in the middle. From germline, CDR1 is SGDLS and CDR2 YYNGEE. CDR3 sequence reads: CASSVDPPISQLDTQYF. The DNA of the CDR3 is TGTGCCAGCAGCGTAGACCCCCCTATTTCCCAGCTGGATACGCAGTATTTT.

CDR3 DNA: TGTGCCAGCAGTTCGCAGGATAGTTATGGCTACACCTTC. Translation gives CASSSQDSYGYTF. The J gene is TRBJ1-2, the V gene TRBV6-6; the D is unclear. Trimming cost V 4 bases and J 5 bases, with 11 bases left between them. The CDR3 length is 13 residues. Germline V gene lookup returns CDR1 MNHNY and CDR2 SVGAGI (reference sequence).